The present TCR beta chain was sequenced within a study of cytotoxic CD8 clonotypes in ibrutinib-treated CLL. This CDR3 has 17 amino acids. Germline lookup yields CDR1 SQVTM and CDR2 ANQGSEA. V was clipped by 3 bases and J by 0 bases; unmatched bases: 5. On this clone itself: The antigen is undetermined.

Sequencing was designed to attain a depth spanning 1 in 200,000 to 1 in 1 million T cells. Clones were sequenced by immunoSEQ multiplex PCR, and TCRdb holds only the in-frame ones, with some missing. The table shows hundreds of thousands of clones, with over 55% occurring only once. General study points: Rising at ibrutinib response, clonality subsequently fell back toward baseline at progression. Clonality measured at baseline exceeded age-matched healthy donors, tracking circulating CD8+ T-cell counts.

The clonotype was recovered from a human donor with chronic lymphocytic leukemia. The sample here was PBMCs, taken after 36 months of ibrutinib treatment. The J gene is TRBJ2-1, the V gene TRBV29-1; 13 bases are shared with TRBD2. The chain's CDR3 is CSVEGTSGISSYNEQFF. CDR3 DNA sequence: TGCAGCGTTGAGGGGACTAGCGGGATCAGCTCCTACAATGAGCAGTTCTTC.